This T cell receptor (beta chain) was identified during a study of blood T cell repertoires in COVID-19. Looking at the study overall: Collection of acute and convalescent COVID-19 samples took place in the United States, Italy and Spain. Sources were T cells, B-cell-depleted T cells, or PBMCs; the material itself was cDNA or gDNA.

Per the original data handling: Estimation of nucleated cell counts was performed using reference gene primer amplification. The method was immunoSEQ multiplex PCR; TCRdb's version includes in-frame clones alone and lacks a portion of them. From that table come the V and J calls and clone size; the DNA was used to work out D and trimming. The sample lists approximately 160,000 clones, about 81% occurring once. Germline V gene data show CDR1 as SGHRS and CDR2 as YFSETQ. V lost 0 bases and J 6 bases, leaving 15 bases between the germline ends. CDR3 length: 15 amino acids. The clonotype comes from a man in his sixties with active or convalescent COVID-19. The sequenced material came from peripheral blood. This chain connects TRBV5-1 to TRBJ1-1; the D gene is possibly TRBD1 (5 bases). This chain's CDR3 is CASSLAGGGASEAFF. DNA for the CDR3: TGCGCCAGCAGCTTGGCCGGCGGGGGTGCGTCTGAAGCTTTCTTT. The whole variable domain, remainder taken from reference TRBV5-1 and TRBJ1-1, is KAGVTQTPRYLIKTRGQQVTLSCSPISGHRSVSWYQQTPGQGLQFLFEYFSETQRNKGNFPGRFSGRQFSNSRSEMNVSTLELGDSALYLCASSLAGGGASEAFFGQGTRLTVV.